Listed here are 32 T cell receptor beta chains from one sample, sequenced in a study of cytomegalovirus exposure and HLA in healthy donors. The PCR had 60 Vbeta and 13 Jbeta primers. Repertoires were generated with immunoSEQ multiplex PCR, while TCRdb's copy carries only in-frame clones and drops some. The sample gives 150,000 to 200,000 clones, more than 85% of which show up once; more than 1.5% is in the top ten. Sequencing was performed on PBMCs. The source is a young woman in good health and CMV-seronegative.

In its sample, this clone was seen a few times. This CDR3 is CASSPLGGESSGNTIYF. CDR3 coding DNA: TGTGCCAGCAGCCCCCTAGGCGGAGAGAGCTCTGGAAACACCATATATTTT. The V call is TRBV7-9, the J call TRBJ1-3; D uncertain. Germline assignment: CDR1 SEHNR and CDR2 FQNEAQ (reference sequence). The germline V and J ends were trimmed by 5 bases and 0 bases, with 17 bases remaining between them. The CDR3 length is 17 residues.

The genes are TRBV6-1 and TRBJ2-7; D perhaps matches TRBD1 (6 bases). CDR1 and CDR2 from the germline V gene are MNHNS and SASEGT. V was trimmed by 7 bases and J by 4 bases, leaving 20 bases between them. The CDR3 is 15 amino acids. Here the CDR3 DNA reads TGTGCCAGCATCGAAGATCAGGGGTCTGGGTACGAGCAGTACTTC. Protein sequence: CASIEDQGSGYEQYF.

V usage is TRBV28 and J usage is TRBJ2-3; D remains ambiguous. V gave up 6 bases and J gave up 2 bases, with 15 bases separating them. CDR1 is MDHEN and CDR2 is SYDVKM in the germline V gene. This CDR3 is 15 amino acids long. The CDR3 bases are TGTGCCAGCAGACCGCTCTACTCCAACACAGATACGCAGTATTTT. Protein product: CASRPLYSNTDTQYF.

With regard to this clone: This CDR3 is also generated by other DNA sequences in the sample. V is TRBV7-3 and J is TRBJ2-1; weak D call: TRBD2 (5 bases). The ends were cut back, 0 bases at V and 8 bases at J, with 11 bases in the middle. This CDR3 contains 14 residues. CDR1 is SGHTA and CDR2 is FQGTGA in the germline V gene. In DNA, the CDR3 is TGTGCCAGCAGCTTAACGCCTAGCATGCATGAGCAGTTCTTC. Translating it yields CASSLTPSMHEQFF.

The genes are TRBV6-6 and TRBJ2-1; 8 nucleotides align to TRBD2. The CDR3 is made up of 15 amino acids. Germline V gene data show CDR1 as MNHNY and CDR2 as SVGAGI (reference sequence). V lost 7 bases, J lost 2 bases, and 7 bases stayed unmatched. CDR3 in amino acids: CASTPRGAAYNEQFF. CDR3 DNA: TGTGCCAGCACCCCGCGGGGGGCCGCCTACAATGAGCAGTTCTTC.

This chain links TRBV5-4 with TRBJ2-3; 10 nucleotides agree with TRBD2. Germline loops: CDR1 SGHNT, CDR2 YYREEE (reference sequence). V gave up 1 base and J gave up 2 bases; unmatched junction bases: 4. CDR3 length: 16 amino acids. CDR3 amino acids: CASSLRTSGNTDTQYF. The CDR3 DNA reads as TGTGCCAGCAGCTTGCGGACTAGCGGAAACACAGATACGCAGTATTTT.

The chain's CDR3 is CASSLREGETQYF. CDR3 bases: TGTGCCAGCAGCTTACGGGAGGGAGAGACCCAGTACTTC. The chain has TRBV7-3 and TRBJ2-5, with 8 bases identical to TRBD2. Germline V gene sequence: CDR1 SGHTA, CDR2 FQGTGA. The CDR3 sequence is 13 residues long. J lost 4 bases, V lost 2 bases, and 0 bases had no gene match.

The V gene is TRBV11-2, the J gene TRBJ2-3; no clear D. The V and J ends lost 1 base and 1 base respectively, with 6 bases between them. The CDR3 loop spans 14 amino acids. Germline values: CDR1 SGHAT, CDR2 FQNNGV. The CDR3 loop is CASSLVLGTDTQYF. The CDR3, as DNA: TGTGCCAGCAGCTTAGTTCTCGGCACAGATACGCAGTATTTT.

The genes are TRBV2 and TRBJ2-4; TRBD2 aligns across 7 bases. This CDR3 is 16 amino acids long. The ends lost 4 bases at V and 3 bases at J; junction bases unmatched: 9. Germline CDR1 reads SNHLY; CDR2 reads FYNNEI. CDR3 nucleotides: TGTGCCAGCAGTGGGGGTCGGGGAGGGGTCAAAAACATTCAGTACTTC. This codes for CASSGGRGGVKNIQYF.

This chain joins TRBV4-1 and TRBJ2-3; 10 nucleotides agree with TRBD2. CDR1 MGHRA and CDR2 YSYEKL come from the germline V gene. J gave up 5 bases and V 3 bases, and 8 bases lay outside the gene matches. The length of the CDR3 is 16 residues. The CDR3 DNA follows: TGCGCCAGCAGCCATGGTAGCGGGGGGCGGGGAGATACGCAGTATTTT. The encoded protein is CASSHGSGGRGDTQYF.

There are a few counts of this clone. The chain employs TRBV7-9 and TRBJ1-1; TRBD1 might be the D (6 bases). V lost 1 base and J lost 7, with 7 bases in between. Germline-derived CDR1 and CDR2 are SEHNR and FQNEAQ (reference sequence). CDR3 length: 12 residues. CDR3 nucleotides: TGTGCCAGCAGCTTAGTGGACAGTGAAGCTTTCTTT. Translating it yields CASSLVDSEAFF.

The chain has TRBV5-4 and TRBJ2-1; possible D gene TRBD2, 6 bases. Trimming took off 3 bases at V and 3 bases at J, with 7 bases between the two ends. The CDR3 is 13 residues long. Germline values: CDR1 SGHNT, CDR2 YYREEE (reference sequence). CDR3 sequence (DNA): TGTGCCAGCAGCTGGGGGGACTACAATGAGCAGTTCTTC. As protein: CASSWGDYNEQFF.

The rearrangement uses TRBV6-1 and TRBJ1-6; D is perhaps TRBD1 (6 bases). V lost 5 bases and J 5 bases, leaving 13 bases between the germline ends. Looked up from germline, CDR1 is MNHNS and CDR2 is SASEGT. This CDR3 spans 15 amino acids. This chain's CDR3 is CASSSMDRDNSPLHF. CDR3 nucleotides: TGTGCCAGCAGTAGTATGGACAGAGATAATTCACCCCTCCACTTT.

This clone occurred a few times. This chain joins TRBV7-3 and TRBJ1-1; D call uncertain. Germline V gene sequence: CDR1 SGHTA, CDR2 FQGTGA. The CDR3 spans 13 residues. V lost 2 bases to trimming and J lost 0 bases, with 4 bases between them. This chain's CDR3 is CASSLQMNTEAFF. In nucleotides, the CDR3 is TGTGCCAGCAGCTTACAGATGAACACTGAAGCTTTCTTT. The full variable domain, in which reference TRBV7-3 and TRBJ1-1 provide the parts outside the CDR3, is GAGVSQTPSNKVTEKGKYVELRCDPISGHTALYWYRQSLGQGPEFLIYFQGTGAADDSGLPNDRFFAVRPEGSVSTLKIQRTERGDSAVYLCASSLQMNTEAFFGQGTRLTVV.

This sequence joins TRBV7-2 and TRBJ2-7, with TRBD1 matching over 8 bases. Germline CDR1 reads SGHTA; CDR2 reads FQGNSA. V dropped 3 bases and J dropped 3; count of bases not matched to a gene: 7. CDR3 size: 15 residues. CDR3: CASSFRTGHFYEQYF. In nucleotides, the CDR3 is TGTGCCAGCAGCTTCCGGACAGGGCACTTCTACGAGCAGTACTTC.

The chain has TRBV4-1 and TRBJ1-2; TRBD1 aligns across 9 bases. This CDR3 is built from 15 residues. After removal of 3 bases from V and 7 bases from J, the junction contained 9 bases not matched to a gene. The germline V gene encodes CDR1 MGHRA and CDR2 YSYEKL. CDR3 coding DNA: TGCGCCAGCAGCCAGCCGGGACAGGGTAGAGGTGGCTACACCTTC. This sequence encodes CASSQPGQGRGGYTF.

This clone came up a few times. The chain employs TRBV6-1 and TRBJ2-7; D gene uncertain. CDR1 and CDR2 (germline): MNHNS, SASEGT. The CDR3 contains 13 residues. Between the trimmed V and J ends, which lost 6 bases and 3 bases, there was a span of 12 bases. For the CDR3, the DNA is TGTGCCAGCAGGGGTAGGAGAGACTACGAGCAGTACTTC. Amino acid sequence: CASRGRRDYEQYF.

The chain combines TRBV19 with TRBJ1-1; D ambiguous. V was shortened by 5 bases and J by 1 base, with 14 bases between the two germline ends. Germline V gene sequence: CDR1 LNHDA, CDR2 SQIVND (reference sequence). The CDR3 length is 15 residues. The CDR3 nucleotides read TGTGCCAGTAGTGCGCTAGCGGCTTGGAACACTGAAGCTTTCTTT. This translates into CASSALAAWNTEAFF.

This clone occurred once. This rearrangement joins TRBV14 to TRBJ2-1, with D unresolved. V was pared by 2 bases and J by 9 bases, with 5 bases between. Per germline, CDR1 SGHDN and CDR2 FVKESK. The CDR3 sequence is 11 residues long. CDR3 sequence: CASSQISEQFF. The CDR3 DNA reads as TGTGCCAGCAGCCAAATCAGTGAGCAGTTCTTC. The full variable domain, with the rest looked up from reference TRBV14 and TRBJ2-1, is EAGVTQFPSHSVIEKGQTVTLRCDPISGHDNLYWYRRVMGKEIKFLLHFVKESKQDESGMPNNRFLAERTGGTYSTLKVQPAELEDSGVYFCASSQISEQFFGPGTRLTVL.

The chain employs TRBV6-5 and TRBJ2-7; 9 nucleotides align to TRBD2. V trimming: 5 bases; J trimming: 6 bases; junction bases outside the gene matches: 5. This CDR3 spans 13 amino acids. Germline V gives CDR1 MNHEY, CDR2 SVGAGI. The CDR3 loop is CASSMGLASEQYF. DNA for the CDR3: TGTGCCAGCAGTATGGGACTAGCATCCGAGCAGTACTTC.

The V gene is TRBV19, the J gene TRBJ1-5; no firm D call. V was pared by 3 bases and J by 7 bases, with 13 bases between. The CDR3 runs to 14 residues. Germline CDR1 is LNHDA and CDR2 is SQIVND (reference sequence). This CDR3 is CASSIRGLGQPQHF. The CDR3 DNA follows: TGTGCCAGTAGTATCAGAGGGTTGGGGCAGCCCCAGCATTTT. Full variable domain (remainder filled in from reference TRBV19 and TRBJ1-5): DGGITQSPKYLFRKEGQNVTLSCEQNLNHDAMYWYRQDPGQGLRLIYYSQIVNDFQKGDIAEGYSVSREKKESFPLTVTSAQKNPTAFYLCASSIRGLGQPQHFGDGTRLSIL.

The chain carries TRBV7-2 and TRBJ2-3, with 7 bases lining up with TRBD2. The CDR3 covers 15 residues. After removal of 3 bases from V and 5 bases from J, the junction contained 8 bases not matched to a gene. Germline lookup yields CDR1 SGHTA and CDR2 FQGNSA. The CDR3 coding sequence is TGTGCCAGCAGCTTCGGGCGGACTAGTAGAGATACGCAGTATTTT. Encoded protein: CASSFGRTSRDTQYF.

V and J are TRBV19 and TRBJ2-1; D gene unclear. V was shortened by 7 bases and J by 0 bases, with 7 bases between the two germline ends. Germline CDR1 LNHDA, CDR2 SQIVND (reference sequence). The CDR3 is 13 amino acids. Here the CDR3 reads CASNSGSYNEQFF. CDR3 DNA sequence: TGTGCCAGTAACTCCGGCTCCTACAATGAGCAGTTCTTC. Looking up the rest from reference TRBV19 and TRBJ2-1 gives the full variable domain: DGGITQSPKYLFRKEGQNVTLSCEQNLNHDAMYWYRQDPGQGLRLIYYSQIVNDFQKGDIAEGYSVSREKKESFPLTVTSAQKNPTAFYLCASNSGSYNEQFFGPGTRLTVL.

The V gene is TRBV7-9, the J gene TRBJ1-1, with D possibly being TRBD1 (5 bases). The CDR3 covers 14 residues. The germline V and J ends were trimmed by 5 bases and 3 bases, with 13 bases remaining between them. Germline V gene sequence: CDR1 SEHNR, CDR2 FQNEAQ (reference sequence). The CDR3 coding sequence is TGTGCCAGCAGCGGGAAAGACAGAGACACTGAAGCTTTCTTT. Protein product: CASSGKDRDTEAFF.

This clone was counted between two and nine times. Other nucleotide sequences in the sample specify the same CDR3. V gene TRBV4-1 combines with J gene TRBJ1-1, with D maybe TRBD1 (6 bases). V was cut by 1 base and J by 0 bases, with 9 bases left in between. This CDR3 comprises 15 residues. Germline V CDR1 and CDR2: MGHRA, YSYEKL. CDR3 DNA sequence: TGCGCCAGCAGCCAAGGAGGACAGATGAACACTGAAGCTTTCTTT. Encoded protein: CASSQGGQMNTEAFF.

The chain combines TRBV7-8 with TRBJ2-2, with TRBD1 matching 7 bases. V dropped 5 bases and J dropped 1; count of bases not matched to a gene: 7. Germline V gives CDR1 SGHVS, CDR2 FQNEAQ. This CDR3 region has 16 residues. In DNA form, the CDR3 reads TGTGCCAGCAGCCGCCGGCGACAGGGGAACACCGGGGAGCTGTTTTTT. Protein sequence: CASSRRRQGNTGELFF.

This clone was detected once. V usage is TRBV5-1 and J usage is TRBJ1-3; D perhaps matches TRBD1 (5 bases). Trimming cost V 0 bases and J 4 bases, with 5 bases left between them. Germline CDR1 is SGHRS and CDR2 is YFSETQ. This CDR3 comprises 13 residues. The DNA for the CDR3 is TGCGCCAGCAGCTTGGGACAGGGAAACACCATATATTTT. Translation gives CASSLGQGNTIYF.

In this sample, this clone turned up a few times. In the same sample, other DNA sequences code for this CDR3. V and J are TRBV6-1 and TRBJ1-5; D may be TRBD1 (6 bases). Trimming shortened V by 2 bases and J by 7 bases, and 12 bases separated the two germline ends. Germline CDR1 and CDR2: MNHNS and SASEGT. The CDR3 is 14 residues long. The CDR3 bases are TGTGCCAGCAGTGAACCGGGGGGCTTGCAGCCCCAGCATTTT. It encodes CASSEPGGLQPQHF.

This rearrangement joins TRBV7-2 to TRBJ2-2, with D perhaps TRBD1 (6 bases). V dropped 5 bases and J dropped 1 base, with 20 bases sitting between them. Germline values: CDR1 SGHTA, CDR2 FQGNSA. CDR3 size: 18 residues. DNA for the CDR3: TGTGCCAGCAGCCAGACAGGCGTAGCAAGGGTGAACACCGGGGAGCTGTTTTTT. It codes for CASSQTGVARVNTGELFF.

This chain links TRBV6-4 with TRBJ2-1; 10 nucleotides align to TRBD1. Germline V lookup: CDR1 MRHNA, CDR2 SNTAGT. The CDR3 is 15 residues long. V trimming: 1 base; J trimming: 8 bases; junction bases outside the gene matches: 5. The CDR3 nucleotides are TGTGCCAGCAGTGACTTGGGACAGGGGTCCCATGAGCAGTTCTTC. Translated: CASSDLGQGSHEQFF.

The V gene is TRBV2, the J gene TRBJ2-7; 7 bases are shared with TRBD2. The germline CDR1 and CDR2 sequences are SNHLY and FYNNEI. The length of the CDR3 is 15 residues. V trimming: 1 base; J trimming: 2 bases; junction bases outside the gene matches: 5. DNA of the CDR3: TGTGCCAGCAGTGAAGGGAGCGGGAACACCTACGAGCAGTACTTC. Amino acids: CASSEGSGNTYEQYF.

V and J are TRBV7-2 and TRBJ1-4, with 7 bases identical to TRBD1. The CDR3 runs 13 residues. V lost 5 bases to trimming and J lost 7 bases; unmatched junction nucleotides: 4. Germline CDR1 and CDR2: SGHTA and FQGNSA. The CDR3 region is CASSRQGGEKLFF. The CDR3 DNA sequence: TGTGCCAGCAGCAGACAGGGTGGTGAAAAACTGTTTTTT.